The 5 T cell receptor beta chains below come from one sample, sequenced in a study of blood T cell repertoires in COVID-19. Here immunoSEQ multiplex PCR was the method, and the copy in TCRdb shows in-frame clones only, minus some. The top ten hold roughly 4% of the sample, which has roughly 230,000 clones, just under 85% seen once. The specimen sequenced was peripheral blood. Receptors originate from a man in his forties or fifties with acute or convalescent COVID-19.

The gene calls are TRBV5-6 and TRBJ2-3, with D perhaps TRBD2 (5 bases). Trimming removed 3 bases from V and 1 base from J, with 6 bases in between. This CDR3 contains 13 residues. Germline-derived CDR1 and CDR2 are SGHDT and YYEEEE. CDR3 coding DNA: TGTGCCAGCAGCTCGAGGGGCACAGATACGCAGTATTTT. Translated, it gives CASSSRGTDTQYF.

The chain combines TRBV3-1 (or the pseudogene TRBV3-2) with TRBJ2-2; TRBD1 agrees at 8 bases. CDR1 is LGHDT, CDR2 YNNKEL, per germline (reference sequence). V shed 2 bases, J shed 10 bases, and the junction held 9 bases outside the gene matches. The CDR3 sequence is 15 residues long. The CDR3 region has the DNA TGTGCCAGCAGCCAACACCCTGGGACAGGCTCGGAGCTGTTTTTT. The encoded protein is CASSQHPGTGSELFF.

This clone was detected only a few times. This chain's CDR3 is CASSAGPSSTDTQYF. For the CDR3, the DNA is TGTGCCAGCAGCGCGGGACCTTCGAGCACAGATACGCAGTATTTT. The gene calls are TRBV11-2 and TRBJ2-3, with D maybe TRBD2 (6 bases). Germline CDR1 is SGHAT and CDR2 is FQNNGV. V gave up 5 bases and J gave up 0 bases, with 12 bases separating them. The CDR3 contains 15 residues. Drawing the rest from reference TRBV11-2 and TRBJ2-3, the complete variable domain is EAGVAQSPRYKIIEKRQSVAFWCNPISGHATLYWYQQILGQGPKLLIQFQNNGVVDDSQLPKDRFSAERLKGVDSTLKIQPAKLEDSAVYLCASSAGPSSTDTQYFGPGTRLTVL.

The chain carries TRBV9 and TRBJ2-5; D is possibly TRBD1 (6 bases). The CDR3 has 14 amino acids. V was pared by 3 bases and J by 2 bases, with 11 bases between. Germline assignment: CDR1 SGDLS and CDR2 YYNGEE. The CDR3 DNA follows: TGTGCCAGCAGCGCACAGGGTTGGCAAGAGACCCAGTACTTC. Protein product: CASSAQGWQETQYF.

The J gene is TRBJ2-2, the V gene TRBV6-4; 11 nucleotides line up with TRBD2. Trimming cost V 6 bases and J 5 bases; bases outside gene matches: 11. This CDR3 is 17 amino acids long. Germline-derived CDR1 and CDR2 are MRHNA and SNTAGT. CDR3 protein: CASSVLAGGLRTGELFF. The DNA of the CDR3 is TGTGCCAGCAGCGTCCTAGCGGGGGGCCTGAGAACCGGGGAGCTGTTTTTT.